The present TCR beta chain was sequenced within a study of CD4 T cells in relation to SARS-CoV-2 and coronaviruses. Method: immunoSEQ multiplex PCR; TCRdb's copy keeps in-frame clones and lacks some. The table has around 18,000 clones, under 85% seen once. The unexposed donors gave CD4+ T cells in about 2010-2019, prior to COVID-19. The cells were cultured for about ten days before CD4+ T cells were isolated. As for this clone: Its target is unknown.

This sequence originates from a human donor in good health. Sequenced material: CD4+ T cells from PBMCs, cultured in vitro.

The DNA of the CDR3 is TGTGCCAGCAGTGAGTTCGGACAGGCGTCAGATACGCAGTATTTT. This codes for CASSEFGQASDTQYF. This chain connects TRBV6-1 to TRBJ2-3, with TRBD1 identical over 7 bases. The germline CDR1 and CDR2 sequences are MNHNS and SASEGT. Losses at the gene ends were 3 bases for V and 4 bases for J; bases not matched to a gene: 7. The CDR3 length is 15 residues.